The rows below give T cell receptor beta chains drawn from one sample of a study of shared clonotypes between healthy human individuals. Data came from immunoSEQ multiplex PCR; TCRdb stores just in-frame clones and leaves some out. The sample has 2 million to 2.5 million clones; 85% to 95% are singletons. What was sequenced was naive CD4+ T cells from PBMCs. These TCRs come from a man between 18 and 29 years old in good health. Some clones in this sample may be carry-over from other donors' samples. The conserved cysteine and the conserved F or W are not part of the CDR3 here. Each record gives: J gene, D gene, V gene, CDR3 protein. D genes are given only for firm matches.

TRBJ1-4 | . | TRBV28 | ASSLGVRGAGEKLF
TRBJ1-1 | TRBD1 | TRBV5-1 | ASSLTGTGNTEAF
TRBJ2-7 | TRBD1 | TRBV9 | ASSPRGTGGTYEQY
TRBJ1-2 | TRBD1 | TRBV15 | ATSRGGTGVLDGYT
TRBJ2-1 | TRBD2 | TRBV7-7 | ASSLVPLVAASGRAYNEQF
TRBJ2-7 | . | TRBV7-8 | ASSSTRAISYEQY
TRBJ2-7 | . | TRBV28 | ASSLWGSPHEQY
TRBJ2-5 | . | TRBV27 | ASSTTRGETQY
TRBJ1-2 | . | TRBV28 | ASSLIGRDVDLSRRRYGYT
TRBJ2-1 | . | TRBV11-3 | ASSLDRPGAAYNEQF
TRBJ2-3 | . | TRBV18 | ASSPPRGGTHTDTQY
TRBJ1-5 | TRBD1 | TRBV6-1 | ASSGKPGQAYGNQPQH
TRBJ2-1 | TRBD2 | TRBV7-2 | ASSFGGATYNEQF
TRBJ1-6 | . | TRBV2 | ASRQGKPTGPLH